This TCR beta chain was sequenced during a study of blood T cells in healthy people across ages. Across the study: For every two T cells, template switching captured about one barcoded beta molecule. Overall study results and limits: Changes seen in expanded clonotypes were possibly confounded by donor CMV status left unknown. Long-lived donors exceeded aged donors in naive CD4+ cells and diversity.

The sample providers were healthy Caucasian people from Russia, aged roughly 6 to 90. Notes on this clonotype: Its antigen remains unknown.

It was with a sample-barcoded 5' primer and a J-beta primer mix that a second PCR of about 7 to 12 cycles was run. Each CDR3 protein gets one entry after TCRdb re-called the 5' RACE reads with MiXCR. The data hold 700,000 to 950,000 distinct CDR3 sequences, with roughly 41% observed a single time. This CDR3 is 17 amino acids long. CDR1 is SGHTA and CDR2 is FQGNSA in the germline V gene. The J segment lost 0 bases and the V segment lost 5 bases, leaving 11 bases of the junction unmatched. Material: blood. The chain carries TRBV7-2 and TRBJ2-3; 7 nucleotides align to TRBD2. The clonotype comes from a woman aged 60-75 years in good health. This chain's CDR3 is CASSLRSSGASTDTQYF. Here the CDR3 DNA reads TGTGCCAGCAGCCTCCGGTCTAGCGGAGCTAGCACAGATACGCAGTATTTT. The variable domain in full, completed from reference TRBV7-2 and TRBJ2-3, reads GAGVSQSPSNKVTEKGKDVELRCDPISGHTALYWYRQSLGQGLEFLIYFQGNSAPDKSGLPSDRFSAERTGGSVSTLTIQRTQQEDSAVYLCASSLRSSGASTDTQYFGPGTRLTVL.